This T cell receptor beta chain originates from a study of graft-versus-host responses after intestinal transplantation. Whole-study findings and limits: Subjects displaying graft-donor T cell macrochimerism possessed elevated graft-versus-host to host-versus-graft clonal ratios inside allografts.

The CDR3 extends over 14 amino acids. The germline V gene has CDR1 SGHRS and CDR2 YFSETQ. The J segment lost 6 bases and the V segment lost 4 bases, leaving 8 bases of the junction unmatched. This clone was observed a few times. The plating included some 200,000 irradiated, violet-dye-labeled stimulator cells together with some 200,000 CFSE-labeled responder cells. After mixed lymphocyte reaction, dividing CD4+ and CD8+ responder T cells were sorted. This table comes from immunoSEQ multiplex PCR, and its TCRdb copy is limited to in-frame clones, with some not included. The sample consists of approximately 6,300 clones, around a fifth of them appearing once.

The rearrangement uses TRBV5-1 and TRBJ2-3; TRBD2 aligns across 7 bases. This sequence originates from a human patient who was an organ donor for intestinal transplantation. Sequenced here: alloreactive CD4+ T cells from a mixed lymphocyte reaction culture, sampled before transplantation. Subset reported: CFSE-low proliferating T cells sorted from roughly six-day pre-transplant mixed lymphocyte reaction (GvH or HvG direction). The CDR3 region has the DNA TGCGCCAGCAGCGCACCGGGGCGGGGGGATACGCAGTATTTT. The encoded protein is CASSAPGRGDTQYF.